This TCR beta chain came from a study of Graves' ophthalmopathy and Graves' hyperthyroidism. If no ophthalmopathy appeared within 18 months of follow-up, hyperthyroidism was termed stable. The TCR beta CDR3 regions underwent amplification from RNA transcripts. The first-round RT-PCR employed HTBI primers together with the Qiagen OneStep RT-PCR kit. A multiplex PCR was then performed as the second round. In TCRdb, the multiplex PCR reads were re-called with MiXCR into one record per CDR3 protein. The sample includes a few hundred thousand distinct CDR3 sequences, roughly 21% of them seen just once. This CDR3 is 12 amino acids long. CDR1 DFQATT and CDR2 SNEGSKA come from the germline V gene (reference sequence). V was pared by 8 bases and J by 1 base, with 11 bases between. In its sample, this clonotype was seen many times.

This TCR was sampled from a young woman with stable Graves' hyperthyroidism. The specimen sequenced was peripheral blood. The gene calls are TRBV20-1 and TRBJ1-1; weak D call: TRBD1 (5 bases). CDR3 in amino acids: CSRGRTNTEAFF. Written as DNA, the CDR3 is TGCAGTAGGGGACGGACGAACACTGAAGCTTTCTTT.